This T cell receptor (beta chain) stems from a study of cytomegalovirus exposure and HLA in healthy donors. General study points: Presence/absence analyses took donor sequencing depth as roughly uniform.

This clone was found once. As yet, its antigen is unknown. Vbeta (60) and Jbeta (13) primers were used in the PCR. The table came from immunoSEQ multiplex PCR; TCRdb's copy has only in-frame clones and leaves some out. The sample lists some 190,000 clones, more than 70% seen once, with more than 4.5% in the top ten. The CDR3 sequence is 13 residues long. Germline CDR1 and CDR2: LGHNT and FRNRAP. Between the trimmed V and J ends, which lost 1 base and 4 bases, there was a span of 5 bases. The sequencing sample was made of PBMCs. The genes are TRBV12-5 and TRBJ2-1; D gene unclear. This clonotype was sampled from a man aged 25 to 40 in good health and CMV-seropositive. The CDR3 sequence: CASGLAFYNEQFF. The CDR3 region has the DNA TGTGCTAGTGGTTTGGCCTTTTACAATGAGCAGTTCTTC.